Each of the 3 T cell receptor beta chains below was sequenced from the same sample in a study of blood T cell repertoires in COVID-19. This table comes from immunoSEQ multiplex PCR, and its TCRdb copy is limited to in-frame clones, with some not included. Here the sample spans about 140,000 clones, more than 75% being singletons. The source material was PBMCs or T cells enriched from blood (not recorded which). These receptors all come from a man aged 60 to 75 who had recovered from COVID-19.

The rearrangement uses TRBV7-8 and TRBJ1-1; D perhaps matches TRBD1 (5 bases). V was pared by 5 bases and J by 1 base, with 11 bases between. CDR3 length: 14 amino acids. Germline V CDR1 and CDR2: SGHVS, FQNEAQ. This CDR3 reads CASSARRGNTEAFF. CDR3 sequence (DNA): TGTGCCAGCAGCGCTAGAAGGGGGAACACTGAAGCTTTCTTT. Filled out from reference TRBV7-8 and TRBJ1-1, the complete variable domain reads GAGVSQSPRYKVAKRGQDVALRCDPISGHVSLFWYQQALGQGPEFLTYFQNEAQLDKSGLPSDRFFAERPEGSVSTLKIQRTQQEDSAVYLCASSARRGNTEAFFGQGTRLTVV.

The CDR3 region has the DNA TGTGCCAGCAGCTTTCTCATCTGGACTCAAGAGACCCAGTACTTC. Protein sequence: CASSFLIWTQETQYF. This chain connects TRBV5-7 to TRBJ2-5; tentatively, D is TRBD2 (5 bases). TRBV5-7 is marked as an open reading frame, function uncertain. The CDR3 runs to 15 residues. V dropped 2 bases and J dropped 2 bases, with 13 bases sitting between them.

This clone was recorded only once. The chain employs TRBV21-1 and TRBJ2-2; TRBD1, as called in the table, went unchecked against the DNA. TRBV21-1 is deemed a pseudogene. This CDR3 contains 16 residues. CDR3 amino acids: CASSGKGDRESGELFF. CDR3 nucleotides: TGTGCCAGCAGCGGAAAGGGGGACAGGGAGTCCGGGGAGCTGTTTTTT.